This TCR beta chain was found in a study of blood T cell repertoires in COVID-19. The data were produced by immunoSEQ multiplex PCR, yet TCRdb's version contains in-frame clones alone and is incomplete. In the table there are 330,000 or so clones, around 87% of which are singletons. The sample taken for sequencing was PBMCs or T cells enriched from blood (not recorded which). The TCR sequence derives from a man in his forties in a cohort exposed to, infected with or recovered from COVID-19 (not recorded which).

In DNA form, the CDR3 reads TGTGCTAGTGGTTTGTCCGGACTACCGGGACTAGAGGGCGAGCAGTACTTC. Protein: CASGLSGLPGLEGEQYF. The chain couples TRBV12-5 to TRBJ2-7; 8 bases line up with TRBD2. V was clipped by 2 bases and J by 6 bases; unmatched bases: 15. Per the germline V gene, CDR1 is LGHNT and CDR2 is FRNRAP. This CDR3 is built from 17 residues.